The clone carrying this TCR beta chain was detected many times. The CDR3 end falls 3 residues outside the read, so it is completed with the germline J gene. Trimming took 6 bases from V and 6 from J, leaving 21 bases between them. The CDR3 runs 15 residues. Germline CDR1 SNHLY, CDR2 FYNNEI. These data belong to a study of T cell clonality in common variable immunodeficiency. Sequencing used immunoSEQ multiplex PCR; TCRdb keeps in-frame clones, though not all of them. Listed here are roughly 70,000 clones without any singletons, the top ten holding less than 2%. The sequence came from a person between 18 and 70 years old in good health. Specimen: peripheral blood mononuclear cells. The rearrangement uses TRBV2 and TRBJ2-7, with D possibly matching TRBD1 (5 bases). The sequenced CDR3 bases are TGTGCCAGCAGGATACAGGTTTCAAGGGGTGGCGAG. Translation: CASRIQVSRGGE. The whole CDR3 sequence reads CASRIQVSRGGEQYF.